This TCR beta chain was sequenced during a study of cytomegalovirus exposure and HLA in healthy donors. The study ran its PCR with 60 Vbeta and 13 Jbeta primers. TCRdb keeps only in-frame clones here, not all; method: immunoSEQ multiplex PCR. The sample contains more than 90,000 clones, about four fifths of which appear only once. V lost 1 base and J lost 5, with 18 bases in between. Germline V gives CDR1 LNHDA, CDR2 SQIVND (reference sequence). This CDR3 has 16 amino acids. This sequence was found in a woman aged 40 to 50 in good health and CMV-seronegative. Specimen: PBMCs. The V gene is TRBV19, the J gene TRBJ2-7, with TRBD2 as a possible D gene (5 bases). The CDR3 here is CASSIGFSGIWNEQYF. The CDR3 DNA follows: TGTGCCAGTAGTATAGGTTTCTCGGGGATTTGGAACGAGCAGTACTTC.